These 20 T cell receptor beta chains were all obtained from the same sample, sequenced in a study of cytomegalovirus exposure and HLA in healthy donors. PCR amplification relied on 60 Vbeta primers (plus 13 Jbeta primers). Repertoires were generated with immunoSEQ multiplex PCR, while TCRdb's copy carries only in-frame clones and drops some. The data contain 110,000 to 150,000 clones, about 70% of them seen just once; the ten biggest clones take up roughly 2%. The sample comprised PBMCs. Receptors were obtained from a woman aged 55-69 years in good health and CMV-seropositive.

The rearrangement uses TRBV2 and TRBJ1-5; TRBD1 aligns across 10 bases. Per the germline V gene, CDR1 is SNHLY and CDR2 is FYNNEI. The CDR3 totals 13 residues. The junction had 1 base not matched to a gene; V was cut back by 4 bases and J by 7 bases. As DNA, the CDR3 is TGTGCCAGCAGTGGGGACAGGGGACAGCCCCAGCATTTT. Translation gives CASSGDRGQPQHF.

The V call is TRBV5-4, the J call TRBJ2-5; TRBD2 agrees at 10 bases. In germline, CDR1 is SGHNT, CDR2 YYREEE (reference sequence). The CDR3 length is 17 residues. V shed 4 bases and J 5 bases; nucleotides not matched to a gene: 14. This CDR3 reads CASSAGGAGGPGETQYF. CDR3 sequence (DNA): TGTGCCAGCAGCGCCGGAGGAGCGGGAGGGCCCGGGGAGACCCAGTACTTC.

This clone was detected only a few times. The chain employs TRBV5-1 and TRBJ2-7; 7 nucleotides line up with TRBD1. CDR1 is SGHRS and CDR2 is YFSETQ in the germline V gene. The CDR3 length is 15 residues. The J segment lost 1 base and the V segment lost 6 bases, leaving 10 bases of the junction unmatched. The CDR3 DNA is TGCGCCAGCACAAAGGGGACAGCAGATTCCTACGAGCAGTACTTC. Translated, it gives CASTKGTADSYEQYF.

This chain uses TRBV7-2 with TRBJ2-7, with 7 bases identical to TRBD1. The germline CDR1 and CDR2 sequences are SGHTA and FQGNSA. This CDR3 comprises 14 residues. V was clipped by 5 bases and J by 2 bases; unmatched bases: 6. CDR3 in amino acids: CASSPRRGTYEQYF. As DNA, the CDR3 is TGTGCCAGCAGCCCCCGCAGGGGGACCTACGAGCAGTACTTC.

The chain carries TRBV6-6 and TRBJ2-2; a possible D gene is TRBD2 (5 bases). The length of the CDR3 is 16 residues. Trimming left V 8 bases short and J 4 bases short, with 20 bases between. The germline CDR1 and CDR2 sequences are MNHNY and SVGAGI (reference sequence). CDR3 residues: CASADNSVGRTGELFF. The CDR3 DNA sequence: TGTGCCAGCGCCGACAATAGCGTAGGGCGCACCGGGGAGCTGTTTTTT.

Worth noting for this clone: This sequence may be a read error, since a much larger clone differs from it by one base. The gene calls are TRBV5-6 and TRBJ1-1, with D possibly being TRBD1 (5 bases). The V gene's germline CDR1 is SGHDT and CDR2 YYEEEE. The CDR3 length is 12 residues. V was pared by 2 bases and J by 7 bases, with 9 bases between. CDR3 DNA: TGTGCCAGCAGCTTAGGGGCAGGTGAAGCTTTCTTT. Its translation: CASSLGAGEAFF.

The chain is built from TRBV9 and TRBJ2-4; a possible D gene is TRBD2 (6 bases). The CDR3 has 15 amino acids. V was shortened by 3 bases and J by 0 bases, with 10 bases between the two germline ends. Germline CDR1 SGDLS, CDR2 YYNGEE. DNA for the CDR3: TGTGCCAGCAGCGAGACTAGTGTAGCCAAAAACATTCAGTACTTC. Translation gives CASSETSVAKNIQYF.

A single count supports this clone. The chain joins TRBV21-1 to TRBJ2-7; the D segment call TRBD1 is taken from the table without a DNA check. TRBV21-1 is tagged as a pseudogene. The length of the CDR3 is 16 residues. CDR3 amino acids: CASSPAGQGVAYEQYF. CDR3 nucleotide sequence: TGTGCCAGCAGCCCCGCCGGACAGGGGGTAGCCTACGAGCAGTACTTC.

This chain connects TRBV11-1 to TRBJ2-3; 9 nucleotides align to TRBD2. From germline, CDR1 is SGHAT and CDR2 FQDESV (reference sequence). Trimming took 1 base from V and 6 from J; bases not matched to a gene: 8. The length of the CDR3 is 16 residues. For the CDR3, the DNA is TGTGCCAGCAGCTTAGAGGCGGGAGGGCCCCAGGATACGCAGTATTTT. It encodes CASSLEAGGPQDTQYF.

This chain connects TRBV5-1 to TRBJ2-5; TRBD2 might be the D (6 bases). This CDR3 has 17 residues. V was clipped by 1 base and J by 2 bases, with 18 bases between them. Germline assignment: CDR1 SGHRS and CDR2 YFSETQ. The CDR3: CASSLWPSAGRQETQYF. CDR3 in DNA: TGCGCCAGCAGCTTGTGGCCCTCGGCGGGACGGCAAGAGACCCAGTACTTC.

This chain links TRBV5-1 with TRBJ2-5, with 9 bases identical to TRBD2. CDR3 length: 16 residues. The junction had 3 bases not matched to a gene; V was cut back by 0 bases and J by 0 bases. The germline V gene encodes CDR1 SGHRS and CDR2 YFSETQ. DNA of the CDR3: TGCGCCAGCAGCTTGGAAGCTAGCGGGAACCAAGAGACCCAGTACTTC. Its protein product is CASSLEASGNQETQYF. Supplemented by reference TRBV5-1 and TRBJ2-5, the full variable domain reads KAGVTQTPRYLIKTRGQQVTLSCSPISGHRSVSWYQQTPGQGLQFLFEYFSETQRNKGNFPGRFSGRQFSNSRSEMNVSTLELGDSALYLCASSLEASGNQETQYFGPGTRLLVL.

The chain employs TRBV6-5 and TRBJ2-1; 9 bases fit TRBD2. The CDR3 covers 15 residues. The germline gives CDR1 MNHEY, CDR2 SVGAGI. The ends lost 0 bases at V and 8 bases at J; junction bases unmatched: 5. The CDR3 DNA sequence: TGTGCCAGCAGTTACTCGGGGACTAGCCCCCATGAGCAGTTCTTC. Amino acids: CASSYSGTSPHEQFF.

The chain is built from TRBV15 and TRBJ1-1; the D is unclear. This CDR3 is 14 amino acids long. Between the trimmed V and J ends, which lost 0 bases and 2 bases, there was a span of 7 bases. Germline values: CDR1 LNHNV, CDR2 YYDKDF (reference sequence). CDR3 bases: TGTGCCACCAGCAGAGATTTGGCTAACACTGAAGCTTTCTTT. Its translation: CATSRDLANTEAFF.

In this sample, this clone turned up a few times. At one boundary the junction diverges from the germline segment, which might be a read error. CDR3 sequence reads: CASRFFSNQPQHF. The CDR3 DNA sequence: TGTGCCAGCCGTTTCTTTAGCAATCAGCCCCAGCATTTT. The rearrangement links TRBV28 to TRBJ1-5; no firm D call. Germline loops: CDR1 MDHEN, CDR2 SYDVKM. The CDR3 runs 13 residues.

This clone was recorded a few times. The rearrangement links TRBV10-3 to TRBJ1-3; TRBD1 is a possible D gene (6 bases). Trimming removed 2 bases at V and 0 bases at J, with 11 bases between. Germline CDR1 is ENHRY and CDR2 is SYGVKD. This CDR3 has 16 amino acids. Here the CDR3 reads CAISELDRLSGNTIYF. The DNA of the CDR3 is TGTGCCATCAGTGAGCTGGACAGACTCTCTGGAAACACCATATATTTT.

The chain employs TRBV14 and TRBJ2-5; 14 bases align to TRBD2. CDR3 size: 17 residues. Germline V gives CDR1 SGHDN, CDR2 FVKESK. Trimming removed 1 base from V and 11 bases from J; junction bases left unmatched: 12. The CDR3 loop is CASSQGAAGLAGGEQYF. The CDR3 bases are TGTGCCAGCAGCCAAGGAGCGGCCGGACTAGCGGGAGGAGAGCAGTACTTC.

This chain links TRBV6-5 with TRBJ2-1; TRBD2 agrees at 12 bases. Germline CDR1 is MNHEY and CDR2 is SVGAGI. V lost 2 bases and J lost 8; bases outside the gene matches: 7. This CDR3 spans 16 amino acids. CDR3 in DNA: TGTGCCAGCAGTTACAGTATGACTAGCGGGAGCTATGAGCAGTTCTTC. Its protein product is CASSYSMTSGSYEQFF.

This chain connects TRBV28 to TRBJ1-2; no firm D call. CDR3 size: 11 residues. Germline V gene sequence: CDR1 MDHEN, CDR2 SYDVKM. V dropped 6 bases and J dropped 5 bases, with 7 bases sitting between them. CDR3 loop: CASSVYYGYTF. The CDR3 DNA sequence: TGTGCCAGCAGCGTCTATTATGGCTACACCTTC.

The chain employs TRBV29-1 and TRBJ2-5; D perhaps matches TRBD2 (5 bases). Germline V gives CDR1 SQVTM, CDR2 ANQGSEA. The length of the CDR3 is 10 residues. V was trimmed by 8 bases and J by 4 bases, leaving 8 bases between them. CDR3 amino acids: CSLGAETQYF. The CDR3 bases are TGCAGCCTGGGAGCAGAGACCCAGTACTTC.

CDR3 sequence reads: CASSLLGTQNEKLFF. CDR3 coding DNA: TGTGCCAGCAGCTTATTAGGGACTCAAAATGAAAAACTGTTTTTT. The rearrangement joins TRBV7-8 to TRBJ1-4, with TRBD1 as a possible D gene (5 bases). The CDR3 extends over 15 amino acids. The V end was cut by 2 bases, the J end by 5 bases, with 12 bases between. The germline CDR1 and CDR2 sequences are SGHVS and FQNEAQ.